Presented here are 23 T cell receptor beta chains from one specimen sequenced in a study of OX40 agonist ivuxolimab in advanced cancers. Libraries were prepared by immunoSEQ multiplex PCR; TCRdb keeps only in-frame clonotypes and omits some of them. Here the sample spans about 77,000 clones, over 75% being singletons. This specimen consisted of CD4+ or CD8+ T cells sorted from blood, obtained in a trial of the OX40 agonist ivuxolimab. These receptors all come from an adult with an advanced solid tumor such as melanoma, head and neck, liver or kidney cancer.

This clone appeared a single time. This rearrangement joins TRBV9 to TRBJ1-1; no reliable D call. The germline V gene encodes CDR1 SGDLS and CDR2 YYNGEE. Trimming shortened V by 0 bases and J by 2 bases, and 8 bases separated the two germline ends. The CDR3 has 14 amino acids. CDR3 sequence: CASSVDRLNTEAFF. The CDR3 nucleotides read TGTGCCAGCAGCGTAGACAGATTAAACACTGAAGCTTTCTTT.

This sequence joins TRBV27 and TRBJ2-5; 14 bases match TRBD2. The CDR3 sequence is 16 residues long. The V gene's germline CDR1 is MNHEY and CDR2 SMNVEV (reference sequence). The junction had 8 bases not matched to a gene; V was cut back by 5 bases and J by 6 bases. CDR3 residues: CASSPRLAGGPKTQYF. In DNA form, the CDR3 reads TGTGCCAGCAGTCCCCGACTAGCGGGGGGGCCAAAGACCCAGTACTTC.

J is TRBJ1-2 and V is TRBV29-1; D is ambiguous. The CDR3 is 13 amino acids. Trimming stripped 3 bases from V and 1 base from J, with 9 bases between. Germline lookup yields CDR1 SQVTM and CDR2 ANQGSEA. The chain's CDR3 is CSVDEQSNYGYTF. The CDR3 coding sequence is TGCAGCGTTGATGAACAGAGTAACTATGGCTACACCTTC.

The chain uses TRBV10-3 and TRBJ1-5; perhaps TRBD1 as D (5 bases). Germline loops: CDR1 ENHRY, CDR2 SYGVKD. The CDR3 sequence is 13 residues long. V shed 6 bases and J shed 3 bases, with 9 bases lying between them. CDR3 in DNA: TGTGCCATCAGAGGGGACGTCAATCAGCCCCAGCATTTT. The encoded protein is CAIRGDVNQPQHF.

The V and J genes are TRBV6-1 and TRBJ1-1; no firm D call. Germline V gene data show CDR1 as MNHNS and CDR2 as SASEGT. The V end was cut by 7 bases, the J end by 2 bases, with 5 bases between. The CDR3 is made up of 11 amino acids. The DNA of the CDR3 is TGTGCCAGCAAAACAAACACTGAAGCTTTCTTT. This sequence encodes CASKTNTEAFF.

The V and J genes are TRBV29-1 and TRBJ2-1, with 8 positions matching TRBD2. The CDR3 has 15 residues. CDR1 is SQVTM, CDR2 ANQGSEA, per germline. V shed 5 bases, J shed 7 bases, and the junction held 13 bases outside the gene matches. The CDR3 is CSVPRSSGSGNEQFF. DNA of the CDR3: TGCAGCGTTCCCCGGTCCAGCGGGAGTGGGAATGAGCAGTTCTTC.

This chain links TRBV5-1 with TRBJ2-2; D is uncertain. The length of the CDR3 is 13 residues. Deletions cut 0 bases from V and 3 bases from J, with 3 bases between. Germline lookup yields CDR1 SGHRS and CDR2 YFSETQ. CDR3: CASSLVDTGELFF. In DNA form, the CDR3 reads TGCGCCAGCAGCTTGGTGGACACCGGGGAGCTGTTTTTT.

This chain links TRBV27 with TRBJ2-6; D remains unclear. The germline gives CDR1 MNHEY, CDR2 SMNVEV (reference sequence). Trimming cost V 7 bases and J 0 bases, with 4 bases left between them. The CDR3 totals 13 residues. The CDR3 sequence: CASKSSGANVLTF. The CDR3 bases are TGTGCCAGCAAGAGCTCTGGGGCCAACGTCCTGACTTTC.

V gene TRBV2 combines with J gene TRBJ1-1; TRBD1 aligns across 10 bases. The germline gives CDR1 SNHLY, CDR2 FYNNEI. V shed 3 bases, J shed 1 base, and the junction held 2 bases outside the gene matches. There are 15 residues in the CDR3. CDR3 region: CASSDWTGGNTEAFF. For the CDR3, the DNA is TGTGCCAGCAGTGATTGGACAGGGGGGAACACTGAAGCTTTCTTT.

This chain joins TRBV5-3 and TRBJ1-2, with D possibly TRBD1 on 5 matching bases. TRBV5-3 is given ORF status, its function remaining uncertain. V was cut by 0 bases and J by 1 base, with 19 bases left in between. CDR3 size: 18 residues. DNA for the CDR3: TGTGCCAGAAGCTTGGCCGACAGAAGGGACCCGGATAACTATGGCTACACCTTC. It encodes CARSLADRRDPDNYGYTF.

V is TRBV6-1 and J is TRBJ1-1; a weak D match, TRBD1 (5 bases). CDR3 length equals 14 residues. Trimming pared 5 bases from V and 1 base from J, leaving 11 bases between. The germline CDR1 and CDR2 sequences are MNHNS and SASEGT. The CDR3 region has the DNA TGTGCCAGCAGTACCGACAGATGGAACACTGAAGCTTTCTTT. It yields the protein CASSTDRWNTEAFF.

The chain joins TRBV4-1 to TRBJ2-7; 11 bases match TRBD2. The CDR3 length is 21 residues. Trimming took 4 bases from V and 4 from J; bases not matched to a gene: 24. Germline CDR1 reads MGHRA; CDR2 reads YSYEKL. CDR3 loop: CASSLIRATGTSGLREYEQYF. CDR3 sequence (DNA): TGCGCCAGCAGCCTTATTCGAGCTACCGGGACTAGCGGTCTGAGAGAGTACGAGCAGTACTTC.

V and J are TRBV7-2 and TRBJ1-1; 7 bases map to TRBD1. Germline CDR1 and CDR2: SGHTA and FQGNSA. J gave up 1 base and V 4 bases, and 6 bases lay outside the gene matches. This CDR3 spans 15 amino acids. The CDR3 region is CASSSRDRSNTEAFF. The CDR3 DNA follows: TGTGCCAGCAGCTCCAGGGACAGATCGAACACTGAAGCTTTCTTT.

J is TRBJ2-5 and V is TRBV19; D is ambiguous. V was shortened by 3 bases and J by 4 bases, with 18 bases between the two germline ends. The CDR3 is 16 amino acids. Germline CDR1 and CDR2: LNHDA and SQIVND (reference sequence). CDR3 protein: CASSIVLLGSPETQYF. CDR3 coding DNA: TGTGCCAGTAGTATTGTATTGTTAGGGTCGCCAGAGACCCAGTACTTC.

The sample holds one count of this clone. CDR3 sequence reads: CASSCTGGQSRANVLTF. CDR3 DNA: TGTGCCAGCAGTTGTACCGGTGGACAAAGTCGGGCCAACGTCCTGACTTTC. V and J are TRBV25-1 and TRBJ2-6, with D perhaps matching TRBD1 (5 bases). The V and J ends lost 5 bases and 5 bases respectively, with 19 bases between them. Germline assignment: CDR1 MGHDK and CDR2 SYGVNS. The CDR3 is made up of 17 amino acids.

J is TRBJ1-1 and V is TRBV7-9; a weak D match, TRBD1 (5 bases). Trimming cost V 5 bases and J 0 bases, with 7 bases left between them. CDR3 length: 13 residues. CDR1 is SEHNR and CDR2 is FQNEAQ in the germline V gene (reference sequence). The CDR3 loop reads CASSRDLNTEAFF. CDR3 bases: TGTGCCAGCAGCCGGGACCTGAACACTGAAGCTTTCTTT.

The CDR3 DNA reads as TGTGCCAGCAGCTCGACAGGGGCTGGCAATCAGCCCCAGCATTTT. This sequence encodes CASSSTGAGNQPQHF. The chain carries TRBV11-1 and TRBJ1-5; 8 bases match TRBD1. V shed 4 bases, J shed 2 bases, and the junction held 4 bases outside the gene matches. The germline V gene has CDR1 SGHAT and CDR2 FQDESV (reference sequence). This CDR3 comprises 15 residues.

The genes are TRBV11-3 and TRBJ1-2, with a tentative D call TRBD1 (5 bases). Trimming removed 4 bases from V and 0 bases from J, with 18 bases in between. In germline, CDR1 is SGHNT, CDR2 YENEEA. The CDR3 totals 17 residues. CDR3 sequence reads: CASSSGTGLTTNYGYTF. The CDR3 DNA follows: TGTGCCAGCAGCTCAGGGACCGGGCTAACCACTAACTATGGCTACACCTTC.

The table lists this clone with a few counts. V gene TRBV10-1 combines with J gene TRBJ1-5, with a weak D call TRBD1 (5 bases). The length of the CDR3 is 14 residues. Trimming removed 2 bases at V and 5 bases at J, with 10 bases between. CDR1 and CDR2 from the germline V gene are WNHNN and SYGVQD (reference sequence). CDR3 DNA sequence: TGCGCCAGCAGTGAGGAGGGGTTCCATCAGCCCCAGCATTTT. Amino acids: CASSEEGFHQPQHF.

The rearrangement joins TRBV19 to TRBJ1-2; 8 bases fit TRBD1. With 3 bases clipped from V and 5 bases from J, the junction kept 8 bases outside the gene matches. The CDR3 has 15 residues. CDR1 LNHDA and CDR2 SQIVND come from the germline V gene (reference sequence). The CDR3 sequence is CASSMGQGAWYGYTF. CDR3 DNA sequence: TGTGCCAGTAGTATGGGCCAGGGGGCGTGGTATGGCTACACCTTC. The variable domain in full, with the rest retrieved from reference TRBV19 and TRBJ1-2, is DGGITQSPKYLFRKEGQNVTLSCEQNLNHDAMYWYRQDPGQGLRLIYYSQIVNDFQKGDIAEGYSVSREKKESFPLTVTSAQKNPTAFYLCASSMGQGAWYGYTFGSGTRLTVV.

The J gene is TRBJ2-1, the V gene TRBV4-3; the D call may be TRBD1 or TRBD2 (5 bases each). Trimming shortened V by 3 bases and J by 7 bases, and 13 bases separated the two germline ends. The CDR3 is made up of 14 amino acids. Per the germline V gene, CDR1 is LGHNA and CDR2 is YSLEER. CDR3: CASSHTGTGNEQFF. Here the CDR3 DNA reads TGCGCCAGCAGCCATACCGGGACCGGGAATGAGCAGTTCTTC.

The rearrangement joins TRBV27 to TRBJ1-2, with D perhaps TRBD1 (5 bases). The CDR3 runs 13 residues. The V end lost 6 bases, the J end lost 5 bases, and 13 bases lay between the germline ends. Germline V gene data show CDR1 as MNHEY and CDR2 as SMNVEV (reference sequence). CDR3 sequence reads: CASRDGHLYGYTF. The CDR3 region has the DNA TGTGCCAGCAGAGACGGACACTTGTATGGCTACACCTTC.

CDR3 loop: CASSPNQELETQYF. CDR3 DNA: TGTGCCAGCTCACCGAATCAGGAGTTAGAGACCCAGTACTTC. V and J are TRBV18 and TRBJ2-5; unclear D gene. The CDR3 sequence is 14 residues long. V dropped 3 bases and J dropped 4 bases, with 12 bases sitting between them. The germline V gene has CDR1 KGHSH and CDR2 LQKENI.